These 28 T cell receptor beta chains originate from one sample sequenced in a study of T cell changes during pregnancy in multiple sclerosis. The method was immunoSEQ multiplex PCR; TCRdb's version includes in-frame clones alone and lacks a portion of them. The sample has 75,000 to 95,000 clones, approximately 90% seen once; the top ten hold roughly 0.91%. The sequences come from peripheral blood, collected before pregnancy. These receptors came from a female donor with multiple sclerosis, enrolled in a pregnancy study.

This chain links TRBV28 with TRBJ2-7; 7 bases are a match to TRBD1. The CDR3 has 17 residues. Germline loops: CDR1 MDHEN, CDR2 SYDVKM. With V trimmed by 5 bases and J by 0 bases, 13 bases remained unmatched. The CDR3 DNA sequence: TGTGCCAGCAGTCCCCTTGGGGGACAGTCCCGCTCCTACGAGCAGTACTTC. Translation: CASSPLGGQSRSYEQYF.

The genes are TRBV6-4 and TRBJ1-6; D is unclear. CDR3 length: 13 amino acids. The ends were cut back, 6 bases at V and 8 bases at J, with 11 bases in the middle. CDR1 MRHNA and CDR2 SNTAGT come from the germline V gene. The CDR3 protein is CASSQMGDSPLHF. CDR3 DNA sequence: TGTGCCAGCAGCCAAATGGGCGATTCACCCCTCCACTTT.

The rearrangement uses TRBV27 and TRBJ2-7; 8 nucleotides match TRBD1. The CDR3 loop spans 16 amino acids. Trimming took 2 bases from V and 5 from J; bases not matched to a gene: 11. Germline CDR1 MNHEY, CDR2 SMNVEV (reference sequence). The CDR3 sequence is CASSLRAAGGRNEQYF. DNA for the CDR3: TGTGCCAGCAGTTTAAGGGCAGCAGGGGGCCGCAACGAGCAGTACTTC.

The J gene is TRBJ2-7, the V gene TRBV4-1, with D unresolved. Trimming took off 5 bases at V and 0 bases at J, with 14 bases between the two ends. There are 15 residues in the CDR3. Germline V CDR1 and CDR2: MGHRA, YSYEKL. In DNA, the CDR3 is TGCGCCAGCAGCTTCGAGTTTCCGAGCTCCTACGAGCAGTACTTC. It specifies CASSFEFPSSYEQYF.

The genes are TRBV2 and TRBJ1-5; 9 bases match TRBD1. The junction had 13 bases not matched to a gene; V was cut back by 6 bases and J by 7 bases. The germline CDR1 and CDR2 sequences are SNHLY and FYNNEI. The CDR3 has 16 amino acids. CDR3 residues: CASRSDRGGSGQPQHF. The CDR3 DNA follows: TGTGCCAGCAGATCCGACAGGGGGGGGTCGGGACAGCCCCAGCATTTT. Full variable domain (remainder filled in from reference TRBV2 and TRBJ1-5): EPEVTQTPSHQVTQMGQEVILRCVPISNHLYFYWYRQILGQKVEFLVSFYNNEISEKSEIFDDQFSVERPDGSNFTLKIRSTKLEDSAMYFCASRSDRGGSGQPQHFGDGTRLSIL.

This clone was counted a single time. V is TRBV5-4 and J is TRBJ2-7, with TRBD1 identical over 11 bases. This CDR3 contains 14 residues. CDR1 is SGHNT, CDR2 YYREEE, per germline (reference sequence). The V segment lost 3 bases and the J segment 5 bases; nucleotides outside the gene matches: 4. CDR3: CASSSRDRGNEQYF. The CDR3 nucleotides are TGTGCCAGCAGCTCCCGGGACAGGGGGAACGAGCAGTACTTC.

CDR3 in amino acids: CASSRDSGILGAFF. CDR3 in DNA: TGTGCCAGCTCACGGGACAGTGGAATTTTGGGAGCTTTCTTT. The rearrangement links TRBV18 to TRBJ1-1; 7 bases map to TRBD1. This CDR3 has 14 residues. V gave up 4 bases and J gave up 10 bases; unmatched junction bases: 12. The germline gives CDR1 KGHSH, CDR2 LQKENI.

This chain uses TRBV27 with TRBJ2-7, with D possibly being TRBD2 (5 bases). Germline lookup yields CDR1 MNHEY and CDR2 SMNVEV (reference sequence). The CDR3 extends over 13 amino acids. Trimming removed 6 bases at V and 2 bases at J, with 11 bases between. In DNA, the CDR3 is TGTGCCAGCAGGTGGACGGGAACCTACGAGCAGTACTTC. Protein sequence: CASRWTGTYEQYF.

The rearrangement links TRBV11-3 to TRBJ1-1; 10 bases match TRBD1. The V gene's germline CDR1 is SGHNT and CDR2 YENEEA. The CDR3 has 19 residues. After removal of 2 bases from V and 5 bases from J, the junction contained 17 bases not matched to a gene. The CDR3 DNA reads as TGTGCCAGCAGCTTATTTTACCCACAGCGCGACAGGGGGCGAACTGAAGCTTTCTTT. This translates into CASSLFYPQRDRGRTEAFF.

This chain joins TRBV6-5 and TRBJ1-3, with D uncertain. Germline assignment: CDR1 MNHEY and CDR2 SVGAGI. With 7 bases removed from V and 5 bases from J, the gap between germline ends came to 12 bases. CDR3 length: 13 residues. The CDR3 nucleotides are TGTGCCAGCACCCCTGGGCCGAGAAACACCATATATTTT. As protein: CASTPGPRNTIYF.

The chain combines TRBV28 with TRBJ1-5; a possible D gene is TRBD1 (6 bases). The CDR3 length is 15 residues. Germline lookup yields CDR1 MDHEN and CDR2 SYDVKM. Deletions cut 6 bases from V and 3 bases from J, with 15 bases between. The CDR3 DNA follows: TGTGCCAGCAGCCTGTACGGACAGTTCAATCAGCCCCAGCATTTT. It encodes CASSLYGQFNQPQHF.

V usage is TRBV18 and J usage is TRBJ2-6; no definite D call. V was cut by 0 bases and J by 0 bases, with 6 bases left in between. CDR1 is KGHSH and CDR2 is LQKENI in the germline V gene. The CDR3 runs to 16 residues. Here the CDR3 DNA reads TGTGCCAGCTCACCACCGCGGCTCTCTGGGGCCAACGTCCTGACTTTC. Translating gives CASSPPRLSGANVLTF.

V and J are TRBV9 and TRBJ1-5, with 7 bases aligning to TRBD1. The V gene's germline CDR1 is SGDLS and CDR2 YYNGEE. The CDR3 spans 16 residues. After removal of 0 bases from V and 0 bases from J, the junction contained 3 bases not matched to a gene. CDR3 DNA: TGTGCCAGCAGCGTAGGGACAGGTGATAGCAATCAGCCCCAGCATTTT. Translation gives CASSVGTGDSNQPQHF.

The chain uses TRBV28 and TRBJ2-2; 12 nucleotides agree with TRBD1. This CDR3 spans 16 amino acids. Per germline, CDR1 MDHEN and CDR2 SYDVKM. V gave up 4 bases and J gave up 6 bases; unmatched junction bases: 6. As DNA, the CDR3 is TGTGCCAGCAGTTCCCGGGACAGGGGGCTTGCCGGGGAGCTGTTTTTT. Its translation is CASSSRDRGLAGELFF.

The chain has TRBV2 and TRBJ2-5; D is uncertain. V was cut by 6 bases and J by 1 base, with 9 bases left in between. This CDR3 spans 13 amino acids. The germline CDR1 and CDR2 sequences are SNHLY and FYNNEI. The CDR3 sequence: CASRREPQETQYF. CDR3 in DNA: TGTGCCAGCAGGAGAGAGCCCCAAGAGACCCAGTACTTC.

This chain joins TRBV7-2 and TRBJ1-1, with a weak D call TRBD1 (6 bases). Germline values: CDR1 SGHTA, CDR2 FQGNSA. V was trimmed by 3 bases and J by 0 bases, leaving 11 bases between them. The CDR3 runs 15 residues. The DNA of the CDR3 is TGTGCCAGCAGCTTGTTACAGGGACTGAACACTGAAGCTTTCTTT. Amino acid sequence: CASSLLQGLNTEAFF.

The CDR3 reads CASANRGVNYGYTF. The DNA of the CDR3 is TGTGCCAGTGCCAACAGGGGGGTCAACTATGGCTACACCTTC. V is TRBV19 and J is TRBJ1-2, with 8 bases matching TRBD1. The ends lost 8 bases at V and 2 bases at J; junction bases unmatched: 7. This CDR3 has 14 residues. The germline CDR1 and CDR2 sequences are LNHDA and SQIVND (reference sequence).

The rearrangement joins TRBV7-2 to TRBJ2-5; D is ambiguous. The germline V gene encodes CDR1 SGHTA and CDR2 FQGNSA. The germline V and J ends were trimmed by 5 bases and 4 bases, with 5 bases remaining between them. CDR3 size: 11 residues. Written as DNA, the CDR3 is TGTGCCAGCAGCCCCAGAGAGACCCAGTACTTC. Protein: CASSPRETQYF.

This clone was counted a single time. The chain recombines TRBV19 with TRBJ2-7; no firm D call. Germline V gene data show CDR1 as LNHDA and CDR2 as SQIVND (reference sequence). The CDR3 runs 13 residues. The V and J ends lost 3 bases and 5 bases respectively, with 11 bases between them. The CDR3 region is CASSIGGSHEQYF. DNA for the CDR3: TGTGCCAGTAGTATTGGCGGTTCCCACGAGCAGTACTTC.

V and J are TRBV7-2 and TRBJ1-3, with D hard to call. In germline, CDR1 is SGHTA, CDR2 FQGNSA. V was shortened by 0 bases and J by 4 bases, with 4 bases between the two germline ends. There are 13 residues in the CDR3. This CDR3 is CASSLAIGNTIYF. CDR3 nucleotides: TGTGCCAGCAGCTTAGCTATCGGAAACACCATATATTTT.

J is TRBJ1-6 and V is TRBV6-5, with a weak D call TRBD1 (6 bases). The CDR3 is 14 residues long. Per the germline V gene, CDR1 is MNHEY and CDR2 is SVGAGI. V was cut by 4 bases and J by 7 bases, with 11 bases left in between. CDR3 nucleotides: TGTGCCAGCAGTTCCGGACAGTGGAATTCACCCCTCCACTTT. Protein product: CASSSGQWNSPLHF.

The chain links TRBV7-9 to TRBJ2-1, with 11 bases lining up with TRBD1. The length of the CDR3 is 14 residues. The germline V gene has CDR1 SEHNR and CDR2 FQNEAQ (reference sequence). V was clipped by 5 bases and J by 7 bases; unmatched bases: 4. CDR3 sequence: CASSEDRGRNEQFF. The CDR3 DNA is TGTGCCAGCAGCGAGGACAGGGGGCGGAATGAGCAGTTCTTC.

This chain uses TRBV9 with TRBJ2-5; 11 bases fit TRBD2. Trimming removed 1 base from V and 1 base from J; junction bases left unmatched: 3. Germline CDR1 is SGDLS and CDR2 is YYNGEE. CDR3 length: 16 amino acids. The CDR3 spells CASSVLAGGPQETQYF. The CDR3 DNA follows: TGTGCCAGCAGCGTATTAGCGGGAGGGCCCCAAGAGACCCAGTACTTC.

J is TRBJ1-4 and V is TRBV6-6; tentatively, D is TRBD1 (6 bases). The CDR3 length is 13 residues. With 7 bases removed from V and 14 bases from J, the gap between germline ends came to 20 bases. CDR1 and CDR2 from the germline V gene are MNHNY and SVGAGI (reference sequence). DNA of the CDR3: TGTGCCAGCATAAACCCGATACAGGGTGGGCTGTTTTTT. Amino acid sequence: CASINPIQGGLFF.

J is TRBJ2-1 and V is TRBV9; D is possibly TRBD1 (7 bases). Per the germline V gene, CDR1 is SGDLS and CDR2 is YYNGEE. The CDR3 runs 16 residues. Trimming left V 0 bases short and J 5 bases short, with 15 bases between. The CDR3 nucleotides read TGTGCCAGCAGCGTAGAGGGGGCGGGACGCGACAATGAGCAGTTCTTC. The encoded protein is CASSVEGAGRDNEQFF.

The chain recombines TRBV4-3 with TRBJ2-1; 10 bases agree with TRBD2. Germline V gene lookup returns CDR1 LGHNA and CDR2 YSLEER. The junction had 1 base not matched to a gene; V was cut back by 4 bases and J by 7 bases. This CDR3 spans 13 amino acids. The CDR3 DNA follows: TGCGCCAGCAGCCGGGGACTAGCGAATGAGCAGTTCTTC. This encodes CASSRGLANEQFF.

The chain carries TRBV9 and TRBJ1-2; 8 bases map to TRBD1. The CDR3 extends over 14 amino acids. Germline lookup yields CDR1 SGDLS and CDR2 YYNGEE. The junction had 8 bases not matched to a gene; V was cut back by 4 bases and J by 6 bases. This chain's CDR3 is CASSPRTGSHGYTF. In nucleotides, the CDR3 is TGTGCCAGCAGCCCTAGGACAGGGAGCCATGGCTACACCTTC.

The V and J genes are TRBV29-1 and TRBJ2-7; TRBD2 aligns across 13 bases. Trimming at V came to 6 bases and at J to 2 bases, leaving 4 bases not matched to a gene. This CDR3 is 14 amino acids long. Germline V lookup: CDR1 SQVTM, CDR2 ANQGSEA. The DNA for the CDR3 is TGCAGCGTCCCACTAGCGGGAGGGCCCTACGAGCAGTACTTC. Encoded protein: CSVPLAGGPYEQYF.